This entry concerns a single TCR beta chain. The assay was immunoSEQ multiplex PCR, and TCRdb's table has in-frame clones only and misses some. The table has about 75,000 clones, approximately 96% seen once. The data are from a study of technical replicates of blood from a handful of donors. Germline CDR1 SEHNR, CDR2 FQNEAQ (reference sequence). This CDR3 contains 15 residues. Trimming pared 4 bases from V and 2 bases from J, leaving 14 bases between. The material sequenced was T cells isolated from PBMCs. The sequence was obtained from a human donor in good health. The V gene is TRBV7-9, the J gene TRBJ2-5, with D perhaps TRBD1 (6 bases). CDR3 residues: CASSSRQVHQETQYF. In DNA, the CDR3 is TGTGCCAGCAGCTCCCGACAGGTTCATCAAGAGACCCAGTACTTC.